A single T cell receptor beta chain is shown here with its context. The data were produced by immunoSEQ multiplex PCR, yet TCRdb's version contains in-frame clones alone and is incomplete. The sample includes almost 50,000 clones, around 90% of them seen just once. The data stem from a study of T cell changes during pregnancy in multiple sclerosis. The sample consisted of CD8+ T cells from peripheral blood mononuclear cells, taken after pregnancy. This sequence was found in a female donor with multiple sclerosis, enrolled in a pregnancy study.

The CDR3 DNA reads as TGTGCCAGCAGTTACGTTTCGCGGGGGGGCTTAGATACGCAGTATTTT. Translation gives CASSYVSRGGLDTQYF. The chain employs TRBV6-5 and TRBJ2-3, with TRBD2 matching over 9 bases. Trimming took 2 bases from V and 5 from J; bases not matched to a gene: 8. CDR3 length equals 16 residues. CDR1 is MNHEY, CDR2 SVGAGI, per germline.